This T cell receptor beta chain was recovered during a study of cytomegalovirus exposure and HLA in healthy donors. Study background: Earlier, 100 million to 130 million unique TCR beta sequences were recovered from approximately 180 million T cells by an analysis.

This clone was seen more than once but under ten times. Its antigen is unidentified. Germline V gives CDR1 SGHTS, CDR2 YDEGEE. Trimming cost V 4 bases and J 5 bases, with 9 bases left between them. The CDR3 spans 13 residues. Overall study findings and caveats: Later analysis demonstrated an association between a missense DCLRE1C variant and TCR beta V- and J-gene trimming. Specificity for CMV antigens was confirmed in vitro for three of the CMV-associated chains.

Both 60 Vbeta primers and 13 Jbeta primers went into the PCR. Assay used: immunoSEQ multiplex PCR; TCRdb lists only in-frame clones, some missing. The repertoire has about 160,000 clones, around 79% of them found once; the top ten carry just over 3%. This sequence was found in a woman aged 35 to 49 in good health and CMV-seronegative. The gene calls are TRBV5-8 and TRBJ1-4; a weak D match, TRBD1 (5 bases). Input material: PBMCs. CDR3 nucleotides: TGTGCCAGCAGCCATGACAGAAATGAAAAACTGTTTTTT. This encodes CASSHDRNEKLFF.